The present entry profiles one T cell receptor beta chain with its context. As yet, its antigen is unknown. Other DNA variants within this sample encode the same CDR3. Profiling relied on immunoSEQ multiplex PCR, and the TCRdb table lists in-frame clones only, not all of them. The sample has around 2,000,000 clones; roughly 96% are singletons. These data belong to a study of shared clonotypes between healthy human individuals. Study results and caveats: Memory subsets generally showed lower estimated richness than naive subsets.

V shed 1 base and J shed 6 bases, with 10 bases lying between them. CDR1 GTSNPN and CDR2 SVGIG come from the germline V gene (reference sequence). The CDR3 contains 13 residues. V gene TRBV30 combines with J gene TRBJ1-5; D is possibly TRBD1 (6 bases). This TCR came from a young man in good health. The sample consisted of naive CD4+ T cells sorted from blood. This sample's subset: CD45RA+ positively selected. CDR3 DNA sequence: TGTGCCTGGAGTGAACAGGGTGGTCAGCCCCAGCATTTT. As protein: CAWSEQGGQPQHF. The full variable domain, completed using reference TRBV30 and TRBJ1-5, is SQTIHQWPATLVQPVGSPLSLECTVEGTSNPNLYWYRQAAGRGLQLLFYSVGIGQISSEVPQNLSASRPQDRQFILSSKKLLLSDSGFYLCAWSEQGGQPQHFGDGTRLSIL.